This entry describes one T cell receptor beta chain. Its antigen is unidentified. Looked up from germline, CDR1 is LNHDA and CDR2 is SQIVND (reference sequence). This CDR3 has 14 amino acids. The V and J ends lost 10 bases and 0 bases respectively, with 13 bases between them. Sequenced by immunoSEQ multiplex PCR; TCRdb stores in-frame clones only, minus some. The table records some 88,000 clones, approximately 96% of them present only once. The data originate from a study of cytomegalovirus exposure and HLA in healthy donors. Study results and limitations: Many donors carried some public TCRs, although rarity characterized most TCR sequences. According to reports, the classifier identified cytomegalovirus status with high specificity and sensitivity. First-cohort TCR clusters tended to co-occur in the roughly 130 validation repertoires, a later analysis found. The investigators catalogued 164 TCR beta chains as cytomegalovirus-associated.

This chain uses TRBV19 with TRBJ2-1; unclear D gene. This receptor was identified in a man aged 18 to 29 in good health and CMV-seronegative. Sequencing was done on a sample of PBMCs. DNA of the CDR3: TGTGCCACAGCGTGGCGGATCTCCTACAATGAGCAGTTCTTC. It translates to CATAWRISYNEQFF.